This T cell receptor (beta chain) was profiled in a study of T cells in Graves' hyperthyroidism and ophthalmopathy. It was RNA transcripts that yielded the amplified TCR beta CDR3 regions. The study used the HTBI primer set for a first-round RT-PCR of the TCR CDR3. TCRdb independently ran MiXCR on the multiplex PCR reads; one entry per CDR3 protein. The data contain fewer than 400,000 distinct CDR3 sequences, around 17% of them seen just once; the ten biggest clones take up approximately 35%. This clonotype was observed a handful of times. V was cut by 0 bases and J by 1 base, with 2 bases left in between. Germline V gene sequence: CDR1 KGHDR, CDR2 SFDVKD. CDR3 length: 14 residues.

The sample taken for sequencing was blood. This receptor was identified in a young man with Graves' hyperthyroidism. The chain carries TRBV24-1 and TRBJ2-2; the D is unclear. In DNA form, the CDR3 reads TGTGCCACCAGTGATTTGAAGAACACCGGGGAGCTGTTTTTT. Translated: CATSDLKNTGELFF.